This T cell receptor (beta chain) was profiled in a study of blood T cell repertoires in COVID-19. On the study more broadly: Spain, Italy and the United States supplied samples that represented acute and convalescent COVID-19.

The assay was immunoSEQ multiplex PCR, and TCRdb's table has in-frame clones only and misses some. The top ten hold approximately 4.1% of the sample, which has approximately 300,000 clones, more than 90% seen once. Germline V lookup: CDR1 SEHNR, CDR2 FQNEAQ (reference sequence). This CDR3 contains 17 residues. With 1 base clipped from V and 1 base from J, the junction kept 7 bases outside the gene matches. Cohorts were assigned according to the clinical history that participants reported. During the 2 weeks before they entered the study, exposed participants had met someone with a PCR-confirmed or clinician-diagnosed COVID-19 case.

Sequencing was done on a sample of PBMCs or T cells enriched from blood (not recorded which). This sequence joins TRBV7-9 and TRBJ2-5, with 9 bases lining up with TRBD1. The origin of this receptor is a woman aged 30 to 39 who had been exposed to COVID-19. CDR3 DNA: TGTGCCAGCAGCTTAGATCGTTTGGGACAGGGCCAAGAGACCCAGTACTTC. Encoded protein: CASSLDRLGQGQETQYF.